This record concerns one TCR beta chain sequence. The antigen is undetermined. TCRdb's table, derived via immunoSEQ multiplex PCR, lists solely in-frame clones and lacks some. This sample has fewer than 70,000 clones, with about 91% found just once. With V trimmed by 7 bases and J by 5 bases, 1 base remained unmatched. Per germline, CDR1 SNHLY and CDR2 FYNNEI. This CDR3 is built from 13 residues. The data belong to a study of T cell responses to AZD1222 COVID-19 vaccine. Study results and limitations: Sampling that yielded the repertoires occurred only after the peak T cell response. Seropositive AZD1222 recipients at baseline numbered only five or six. A mostly white British donor set with more females was recruited, and clonal diversity was possibly underestimated.

The receptor's source is an adult who received the AZD1222 COVID-19 vaccine. This chain joins TRBV2 and TRBJ1-5, with TRBD1 matching over 11 bases. Sequences were derived from peripheral blood, sampled 28 days after the second AZD1222 dose. CDR3 DNA sequence: TGTGCCAGCACGGGACAGGGGGATCAGCCCCAGCATTTT. This sequence encodes CASTGQGDQPQHF. Based on the CDR3 plus reference TRBV2 and TRBJ1-5, the full variable domain is EPEVTQTPSHQVTQMGQEVILRCVPISNHLYFYWYRQILGQKVEFLVSFYNNEISEKSEIFDDQFSVERPDGSNFTLKIRSTKLEDSAMYFCASTGQGDQPQHFGDGTRLSIL.